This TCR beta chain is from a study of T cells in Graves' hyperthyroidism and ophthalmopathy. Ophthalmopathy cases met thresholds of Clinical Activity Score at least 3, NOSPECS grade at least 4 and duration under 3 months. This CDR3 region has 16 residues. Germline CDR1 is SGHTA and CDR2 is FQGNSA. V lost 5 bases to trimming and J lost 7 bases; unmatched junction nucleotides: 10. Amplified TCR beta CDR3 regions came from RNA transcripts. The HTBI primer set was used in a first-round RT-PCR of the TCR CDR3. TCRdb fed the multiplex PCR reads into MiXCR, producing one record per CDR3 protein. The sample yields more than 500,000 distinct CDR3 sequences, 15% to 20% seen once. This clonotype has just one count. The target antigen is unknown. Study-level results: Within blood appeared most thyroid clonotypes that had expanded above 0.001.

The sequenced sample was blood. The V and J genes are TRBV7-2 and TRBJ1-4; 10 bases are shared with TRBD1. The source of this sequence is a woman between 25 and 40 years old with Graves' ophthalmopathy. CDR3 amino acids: CASSQRPGQGIEKLFF. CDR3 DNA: TGTGCCAGCAGCCAACGACCGGGACAGGGGATTGAAAAACTGTTTTTT.